What follows are 27 T cell receptor beta chains derived from one specimen sequenced in a study of shared clonotypes between healthy human individuals (dated by TCRdb to about 2020). Library generation was performed with the immunoSEQ multiplex PCR assay. As stored in TCRdb, this immuneACCESS dataset retains in-frame rearrangements with V and J assigned. A fraction of the clones does not appear; measured against another copy, unresolved V genes explain less than half of the discrepancy, and the remainder lacks a known reason. This sample gives approximately 2,000,000 clones in total; under 95% of them show up just once. The ten largest account for more than 0.35% of the sample. Sequenced: naive CD4+ T cells from PBMCs. This specimen's cell subset or site label, interpreted: CD45RA+ positively selected. Receptors were obtained from a man aged 18 to 35 in good health. Some clones in this sample may be carry-over from other donors' samples.

The table lists this clone with a count of one. The chain couples TRBV6-6 to TRBJ1-1; D is unclear. This CDR3 comprises 16 residues. The germline CDR1 and CDR2 sequences are MNHNY and SVGAGI (reference sequence). Trimming stripped 5 bases from V and 0 bases from J, with 16 bases between. DNA for the CDR3: TGTGCCAGCAGTCCCCCCATCCACGATGTGAACACTGAAGCTTTCTTT. Translation gives CASSPPIHDVNTEAFF.

This clone was counted only a few times. The chain recombines TRBV6-5 with TRBJ1-1; D is unresolved. From germline, CDR1 is MNHEY and CDR2 SVGAGI. The CDR3 loop spans 12 amino acids. Deletions cut 2 bases from V and 8 bases from J, with 9 bases between. CDR3 in DNA: TGTGCCAGCAGTTACCAAGGCCGCGAAGCTTTCTTT. This gives the protein CASSYQGREAFF.

The chain joins TRBV11-2 to TRBJ2-1; no clear D. V was shortened by 3 bases and J by 8 bases, with 11 bases between the two germline ends. Germline V CDR1 and CDR2: SGHAT, FQNNGV. The CDR3 runs to 13 residues. The CDR3 protein is CASSLGPVDEQFF. The CDR3, as DNA: TGTGCCAGCAGCTTGGGTCCCGTCGATGAGCAGTTCTTC.

The rearrangement uses TRBV4-3 and TRBJ1-1; maybe TRBD1 (5 bases). The V gene's germline CDR1 is LGHNA and CDR2 YSLEER. The V gene lost 3 bases and the J gene lost 0 bases, with 11 bases spanning the gap. This CDR3 comprises 15 residues. The CDR3 is CASSHQATVNTEAFF. The CDR3, as DNA: TGCGCCAGCAGCCACCAAGCGACAGTGAACACTGAAGCTTTCTTT.

The chain links TRBV10-2 to TRBJ1-2, with no clear D. Germline V lookup: CDR1 WSHSY, CDR2 SAAADI. V lost 7 bases to trimming and J lost 4 bases, with 10 bases between them. This CDR3 comprises 12 residues. The chain's CDR3 is CASNKDSYGYTF. The DNA of the CDR3 is TGCGCCAGCAACAAAGACTCCTATGGCTACACCTTC.

The rearrangement links TRBV4-1 to TRBJ1-2; D not certain. This CDR3 has 13 residues. Per germline, CDR1 MGHRA and CDR2 YSYEKL. V gave up 2 bases and J gave up 4 bases, with 8 bases separating them. The CDR3, as DNA: TGCGCCAGCAGCCAATCGACGGGCTATGGCTACACCTTC. Its translation is CASSQSTGYGYTF.

The chain employs TRBV6-5 and TRBJ1-6, with 7 bases matching TRBD1. This CDR3 is built from 16 residues. The J segment lost 7 bases and the V segment lost 4 bases, leaving 10 bases of the junction unmatched. The V gene's germline CDR1 is MNHEY and CDR2 SVGAGI. CDR3 in amino acids: CASSSTGSGGNSPLHF. CDR3 bases: TGTGCCAGCAGTTCGACAGGGAGCGGCGGGAATTCACCCCTCCACTTT.

V and J are TRBV10-3 and TRBJ2-2; D possibly corresponds to TRBD2 (5 bases). V was clipped by 3 bases and J by 0 bases, with 14 bases between them. Germline values: CDR1 ENHRY, CDR2 SYGVKD. There are 17 residues in the CDR3. The CDR3 reads CAISDPPGITNTGELFF. CDR3 DNA sequence: TGTGCCATCAGTGACCCCCCGGGGATCACGAACACCGGGGAGCTGTTTTTT.

This chain connects TRBV28 to TRBJ1-1; D call uncertain. The CDR3 contains 14 residues. The V gene lost 1 base and the J gene lost 3 bases, with 9 bases spanning the gap. Germline-derived CDR1 and CDR2 are MDHEN and SYDVKM. CDR3 in DNA: TGTGCCAGCAGTTTATACGGGGTGGACACTGAAGCTTTCTTT. Its translation: CASSLYGVDTEAFF.

The chain recombines TRBV5-6 with TRBJ1-5, with no clear D. The ends were cut back, 2 bases at V and 0 bases at J, with 12 bases in the middle. Germline V gene lookup returns CDR1 SGHDT and CDR2 YYEEEE. This CDR3 has 16 amino acids. CDR3 loop: CASSLGRFDSNQPQHF. As DNA, the CDR3 is TGTGCCAGCAGCTTAGGTAGGTTTGATAGCAATCAGCCCCAGCATTTT.

The chain has TRBV7-2 and TRBJ1-5; TRBD1 is a possible D gene (6 bases). V dropped 3 bases and J dropped 6 bases, with 15 bases sitting between them. CDR3 length equals 15 residues. Germline values: CDR1 SGHTA, CDR2 FQGNSA. For the CDR3, the DNA is TGTGCCAGCAGCTTCCAGGGGAGTGTGGGTCAGCCCCAGCATTTT. Translated: CASSFQGSVGQPQHF. Filled out from reference TRBV7-2 and TRBJ1-5, the complete variable domain reads GAGVSQSPSNKVTEKGKDVELRCDPISGHTALYWYRQSLGQGLEFLIYFQGNSAPDKSGLPSDRFSAERTGGSVSTLTIQRTQQEDSAVYLCASSFQGSVGQPQHFGDGTRLSIL.

A remark on this clone: The sample contains more than one DNA sequence encoding this CDR3. V gene TRBV5-1 combines with J gene TRBJ2-5; TRBD1 matches at 9 bases. The junction had 3 bases not matched to a gene; V was cut back by 4 bases and J by 2 bases. CDR1 and CDR2 (germline): SGHRS, YFSETQ. The CDR3 extends over 14 amino acids. In DNA form, the CDR3 reads TGCGCCAGCAGCCCCGACAGGGGGCAAGAGACCCAGTACTTC. Translated, it gives CASSPDRGQETQYF.

Only one count was recorded for this clone. CDR3 DNA sequence: TGTGCCAGTAGAGTATCGACGGCGGACTATGGCTACACCTTC. Residues: CASRVSTADYGYTF. The chain links TRBV19 to TRBJ1-2; D gene uncertain. Germline CDR1 LNHDA, CDR2 SQIVND (reference sequence). CDR3 length equals 14 residues. The germline V and J ends were trimmed by 6 bases and 3 bases, with 14 bases remaining between them.

The V and J genes are TRBV5-1 and TRBJ2-5, with a weak D call TRBD1 (6 bases). Germline-derived CDR1 and CDR2 are SGHRS and YFSETQ. The V end was cut by 3 bases, the J end by 1 base, with 13 bases between. The CDR3 length is 15 residues. CDR3 sequence reads: CASSWGQNRQETQYF. DNA for the CDR3: TGCGCCAGCAGCTGGGGACAAAACCGCCAAGAGACCCAGTACTTC.

The V gene is TRBV25-1, the J gene TRBJ2-1, with 8 positions matching TRBD1. The CDR3 totals 16 residues. Germline V gene lookup returns CDR1 MGHDK and CDR2 SYGVNS. The V gene end was trimmed by 2 bases and the J gene end by 0 bases; junction bases not matched to a gene: 3. The CDR3 DNA is TGTGCCAGCAGTGAACAGGGGGCTAGCTCCTACAATGAGCAGTTCTTC. Protein: CASSEQGASSYNEQFF.

This chain connects TRBV5-1 to TRBJ2-3; 13 nucleotides line up with TRBD2. V was pared by 7 bases and J by 0 bases, with 2 bases of the junction left unmatched. The CDR3 has 15 residues. Germline CDR1 reads SGHRS; CDR2 reads YFSETQ. The CDR3 sequence: CASRLAGGSTDTQYF. The CDR3 region has the DNA TGCGCCAGCCGACTAGCGGGGGGAAGCACAGATACGCAGTATTTT. Supplemented by reference TRBV5-1 and TRBJ2-3, the full variable domain reads KAGVTQTPRYLIKTRGQQVTLSCSPISGHRSVSWYQQTPGQGLQFLFEYFSETQRNKGNFPGRFSGRQFSNSRSEMNVSTLELGDSALYLCASRLAGGSTDTQYFGPGTRLTVL.

The chain employs TRBV5-1 and TRBJ2-7; tentatively, D is TRBD2 (6 bases). Trimming took off 4 bases at V and 4 bases at J, with 18 bases between the two ends. The CDR3 is 15 amino acids. Germline CDR1 reads SGHRS; CDR2 reads YFSETQ. In DNA, the CDR3 is TGCGCCAGCAGCCCGGTCGGAGGGGAAAGGTACGAGCAGTACTTC. Translation: CASSPVGGERYEQYF.

The chain is built from TRBV4-2 and TRBJ2-1, with TRBD2 matching 7 bases. Germline values: CDR1 LGHNA, CDR2 YNFKEQ. The CDR3 runs to 14 residues. After removal of 3 bases from V and 8 bases from J, the junction contained 7 bases not matched to a gene. CDR3 coding DNA: TGTGCCAGCAGCCACGGGAGGTGGGTGGATGAGCAGTTCTTC. Its translation is CASSHGRWVDEQFF.

The chain joins TRBV7-2 to TRBJ2-7; TRBD1 might be the D (6 bases). The CDR3 runs to 12 residues. CDR1 is SGHTA and CDR2 is FQGNSA in the germline V gene. V was shortened by 5 bases and J by 7 bases, with 12 bases between the two germline ends. In nucleotides, the CDR3 is TGTGCCAGCAGCCCCCGGCAGGGGGAGCAGTACTTC. Translation gives CASSPRQGEQYF.

V and J are TRBV9 and TRBJ2-5, with a possible D match to TRBD2 (6 bases). Trimming pared 3 bases from V and 5 bases from J, leaving 20 bases between. The CDR3 consists of 16 residues. CDR1 is SGDLS and CDR2 is YYNGEE in the germline V gene. The CDR3 is CASSGTWGDPLETQYF. DNA for the CDR3: TGTGCCAGCAGCGGTACTTGGGGGGACCCGTTGGAGACCCAGTACTTC.

This chain links TRBV19 with TRBJ2-2, with D perhaps TRBD1 (5 bases). V was trimmed by 6 bases and J by 1 base, leaving 9 bases between them. CDR1 is LNHDA and CDR2 is SQIVND in the germline V gene (reference sequence). The CDR3 loop spans 14 amino acids. Written as DNA, the CDR3 is TGTGCCAGTAGGCTGCAGGGGAACACCGGGGAGCTGTTTTTT. Its translation is CASRLQGNTGELFF.

This clone was recorded once. The chain uses TRBV5-1 and TRBJ1-4; D remains ambiguous. The CDR3 has 16 amino acids. Germline values: CDR1 SGHRS, CDR2 YFSETQ. Trimming took off 1 base at V and 0 bases at J, with 10 bases between the two ends. Here the CDR3 DNA reads TGCGCCAGCAGCTTGCTGACGGGTTCAACTAATGAAAAACTGTTTTTT. Encoded protein: CASSLLTGSTNEKLFF.

The rearrangement links TRBV5-4 to TRBJ2-3; D is tentatively TRBD1 or TRBD2 (6 bases each). CDR1 and CDR2 from the germline V gene are SGHNT and YYREEE (reference sequence). The ends were cut back, 4 bases at V and 6 bases at J, with 12 bases in the middle. The CDR3 loop spans 13 amino acids. CDR3 residues: CASSPGAKDTQYF. DNA of the CDR3: TGTGCCAGCAGCCCGGGGGCGAAGGATACGCAGTATTTT.

About this clone itself: Other nucleotide sequences from this sample produce the same CDR3. This rearrangement joins TRBV30 to TRBJ1-5; D may be TRBD1 (5 bases). V was shortened by 1 base and J by 2 bases, with 9 bases between the two germline ends. CDR1 GTSNPN and CDR2 SVGIG come from the germline V gene (reference sequence). This CDR3 has 14 residues. CDR3 in amino acids: CAWSGGGGNQPQHF. In DNA, the CDR3 is TGTGCCTGGAGTGGGGGGGGAGGCAATCAGCCCCAGCATTTT.

The V and J genes are TRBV21-1 and TRBJ1-5. TRBV21-1 is a known pseudogene. The CDR3 has 15 residues. The CDR3 reads CASSKVGYSNQPQHF. CDR3 DNA: TGTGCCAGCAGCAAAGTCGGGTATAGCAATCAGCCCCAGCATTTT.

The rearrangement uses TRBV6-6 and TRBJ1-3, with D unresolved. The CDR3 contains 15 residues. Trimming cost V 2 bases and J 1 base, with 9 bases left between them. The germline CDR1 and CDR2 sequences are MNHNY and SVGAGI (reference sequence). CDR3 amino acids: CASSYQQISGNTIYF. The CDR3 DNA is TGTGCCAGCAGTTACCAACAGATTTCTGGAAACACCATATATTTT.

The V and J genes are TRBV20-1 and TRBJ1-2, with 7 positions matching TRBD1. Unmatched junction bases numbered 4, after V lost 1 base and J lost 14 bases. Germline CDR1 DFQATT, CDR2 SNEGSKA (reference sequence). CDR3 length: 10 amino acids. CDR3 residues: CSARGTGPTF. In DNA form, the CDR3 reads TGCAGTGCTAGAGGGACAGGTCCAACCTTC.